The sequence of this T cell receptor (beta chain) was determined in a study of long-term antiretroviral therapy in people with HIV. This CDR3 has 12 amino acids. Trimming stripped 5 bases from V and 5 bases from J, with 9 bases between. The germline gives CDR1 SGHAT, CDR2 FQNNGV. A v3.0 immunoSEQ assay was performed at survey level. Sequencing used immunoSEQ multiplex PCR; TCRdb keeps in-frame clones, though not all of them. This sample has some 40,000 clones, with 94% found just once. The sequencing used unsorted PBMCs, collected 9 to 9.5 years after starting antiretroviral therapy. The receptor was derived from a man aged 25 to 40 with HIV. The rearrangement uses TRBV11-2 and TRBJ2-5; D not resolved. CDR3 region: CASSPALETQYF. In DNA form, the CDR3 reads TGTGCCAGCAGCCCAGCCCTGGAGACCCAGTACTTC.